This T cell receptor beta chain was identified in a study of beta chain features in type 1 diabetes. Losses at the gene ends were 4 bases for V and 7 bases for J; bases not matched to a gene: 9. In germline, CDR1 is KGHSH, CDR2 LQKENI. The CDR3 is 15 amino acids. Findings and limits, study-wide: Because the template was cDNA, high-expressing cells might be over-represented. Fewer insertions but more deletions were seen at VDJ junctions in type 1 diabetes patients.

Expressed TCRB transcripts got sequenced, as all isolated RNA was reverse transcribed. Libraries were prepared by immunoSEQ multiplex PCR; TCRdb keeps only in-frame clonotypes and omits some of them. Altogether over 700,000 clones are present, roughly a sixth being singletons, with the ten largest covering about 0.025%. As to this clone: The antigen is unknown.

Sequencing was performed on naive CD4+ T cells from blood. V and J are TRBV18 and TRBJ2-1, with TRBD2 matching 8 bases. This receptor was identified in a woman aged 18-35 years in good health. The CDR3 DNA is TGTGCCAGCTCACGGACTAGCTTGAGCCGGAATGAGCAGTTCTTC. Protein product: CASSRTSLSRNEQFF.